This TCR beta chain was identified during a study of CD8+CD57+ T cells in acquired aplastic anemia. Study outcomes and limitations: Around 30 was the count of CD8+ CDR3 sequences that patients shared with controls.

Germline CDR1 reads MGHRA; CDR2 reads YSYEKL. Trimming took 0 bases from V and 3 from J, leaving 15 bases between them. The CDR3 length is 16 residues. CDR3 and TCR beta VDJ profiling relied on genomic DNA as the template. MiXCR was run by TCRdb on the reads, yielding one entry per CDR3 protein. The sample has hundreds of thousands of distinct CDR3 sequences; 45% to 65% are singletons. About this clonotype itself: No antigen is known for it.

Those patients picked for sequencing had displayed CD8+CD57+ cell expansion on flow cytometry. The chain recombines TRBV4-1 with TRBJ2-7; maybe TRBD1 (6 bases). This receptor was taken from a human donor with aplastic anemia. The specimen was sorted CD4+, CD8+, or CD8+CD57+ T cells (not recorded which) from PBMCs. The CDR3 region has the DNA TGCGCCAGCAGCCAAGAAGAAGGGGGTCTCAACTACGAGCAGTACTTC. As protein: CASSQEEGGLNYEQYF.